This TCR beta chain comes out of a study of blood T cell repertoires in COVID-19. The protocol was immunoSEQ multiplex PCR, while the TCRdb copy is restricted to in-frame clones and leaves out a portion. Of hundreds of thousands of clones in the sample, approximately 90% are singletons; the top ten hold approximately 8.3%. This clonotype originated in a woman aged 55-69 years who had recovered from COVID-19. The sample consisted of PBMCs or T cells enriched from blood (not recorded which).

This CDR3 reads CASRAGLAGGVNEQFF. CDR3 coding DNA: TGTGCCAGTAGGGCGGGACTAGCGGGGGGAGTAAATGAGCAGTTCTTC. The chain recombines TRBV19 with TRBJ2-1, with 15 positions matching TRBD2. This CDR3 region has 16 residues. V gave up 6 bases and J gave up 7 bases; unmatched junction bases: 7. Germline CDR1 reads LNHDA; CDR2 reads SQIVND (reference sequence).